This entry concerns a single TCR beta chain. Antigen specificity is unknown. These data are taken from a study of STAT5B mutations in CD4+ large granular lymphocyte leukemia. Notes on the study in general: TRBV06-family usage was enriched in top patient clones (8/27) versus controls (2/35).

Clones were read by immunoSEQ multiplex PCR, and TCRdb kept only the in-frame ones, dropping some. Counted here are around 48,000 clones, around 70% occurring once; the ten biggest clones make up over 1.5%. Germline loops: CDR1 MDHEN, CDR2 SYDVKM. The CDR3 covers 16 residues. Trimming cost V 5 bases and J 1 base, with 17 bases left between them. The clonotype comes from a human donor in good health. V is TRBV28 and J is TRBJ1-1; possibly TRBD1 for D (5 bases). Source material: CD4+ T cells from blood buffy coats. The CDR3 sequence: CASSPQWAGKNTEAFF. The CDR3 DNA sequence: TGTGCCAGCAGTCCCCAGTGGGCAGGGAAGAACACTGAAGCTTTCTTT.